One sample yielded the 31 T cell receptor beta chains listed below, sequenced in a study of shared clonotypes between healthy human individuals. Cells designated naive CD8 were CD45RO-negative and were positively selected for CCR7, with terminally differentiated effector memory CD45RA+ cells excluded. Repertoires were generated with immunoSEQ multiplex PCR, while TCRdb's copy carries only in-frame clones and drops some. The sample lists around 2,100,000 clones; about 94% were seen once. The sequencing sample was made of naive CD8+ T cells sorted from blood. All receptors come from a man younger than 30 in good health.

The chain carries TRBV2 and TRBJ1-2; the D is unclear. Trimming took off 4 bases at V and 5 bases at J, with 11 bases between the two ends. Germline V gives CDR1 SNHLY, CDR2 FYNNEI. The CDR3 runs 13 residues. The CDR3 bases are TGTGCCAGCAGTGGGGCACGGGAATATGGCTACACCTTC. Residues: CASSGAREYGYTF. The entire variable domain, with the rest obtained from reference TRBV2 and TRBJ1-2, is as follows: EPEVTQTPSHQVTQMGQEVILRCVPISNHLYFYWYRQILGQKVEFLVSFYNNEISEKSEIFDDQFSVERPDGSNFTLKIRSTKLEDSAMYFCASSGAREYGYTFGSGTRLTVV.

For this clone: Within the sample, other DNA sequences also encode this same CDR3. This chain uses TRBV6-5 with TRBJ2-7; D may be TRBD2 (5 bases). Germline V gene lookup returns CDR1 MNHEY and CDR2 SVGAGI. The ends were cut back, 4 bases at V and 7 bases at J, with 8 bases in the middle. The length of the CDR3 is 11 residues. The CDR3 reads CASSSSGEQYF. CDR3 bases: TGTGCCAGCAGTTCCTCGGGGGAGCAGTACTTC.

The chain has TRBV6-6 and TRBJ2-7; D call uncertain. The CDR3 extends over 13 amino acids. Trimming took off 0 bases at V and 5 bases at J, with 8 bases between the two ends. The germline V gene has CDR1 MNHNY and CDR2 SVGAGI (reference sequence). In nucleotides, the CDR3 is TGTGCCAGCAGTTACTCATGGGGAAACGAGCAGTACTTC. Its translation: CASSYSWGNEQYF.

The rearrangement joins TRBV25-1 to TRBJ2-7; D is perhaps TRBD2 (5 bases). Germline V lookup: CDR1 MGHDK, CDR2 SYGVNS. The CDR3 has 17 residues. V lost 0 bases and J lost 0, with 15 bases in between. CDR3 region: CASSEYIQDGISYEQYF. For the CDR3, the DNA is TGTGCCAGCAGTGAATATATCCAGGACGGGATCTCCTACGAGCAGTACTTC.

Concerning this clone itself: This specimen includes other DNA sequences encoding the same CDR3. The chain is built from TRBV9 and TRBJ1-1, with no clear D. The CDR3 has 13 amino acids. CDR1 is SGDLS and CDR2 is YYNGEE in the germline V gene. Trimming removed 4 bases from V and 0 bases from J, with 7 bases in between. The chain's CDR3 is CASSPPLNTEAFF. The CDR3 DNA sequence: TGTGCCAGCAGCCCGCCATTGAACACTGAAGCTTTCTTT.

The V gene is TRBV30, the J gene TRBJ2-7; 7 nucleotides align to TRBD2. V trimming: 5 bases; J trimming: 9 bases; junction bases outside the gene matches: 10. The CDR3 is 12 residues long. Germline CDR1 reads GTSNPN; CDR2 reads SVGIG (reference sequence). The CDR3 DNA reads as TGTGCCTGGGTAATGGACGGGGAGGGGCAGTACTTC. This gives the protein CAWVMDGEGQYF.

About this clone itself: Other DNA sequences in this sample translate to the same CDR3. This chain links TRBV7-9 with TRBJ2-7, with D possibly TRBD1 on 5 matching bases. CDR1 SEHNR and CDR2 FQNEAQ come from the germline V gene (reference sequence). V lost 4 bases and J 3 bases, leaving 7 bases between the germline ends. The CDR3 length is 12 residues. The CDR3 protein is CASSWGDYEQYF. DNA of the CDR3: TGTGCCAGCAGCTGGGGCGACTACGAGCAGTACTTC.

The V call is TRBV7-9, the J call TRBJ1-5; 7 positions agree with TRBD1. Per the germline V gene, CDR1 is SEHNR and CDR2 is FQNEAQ (reference sequence). This CDR3 comprises 16 residues. Trimming removed 4 bases from V and 0 bases from J; junction bases left unmatched: 6. In DNA form, the CDR3 reads TGTGCCAGCAGCTCAGGACAGGTCGATAGCAATCAGCCCCAGCATTTT. It codes for CASSSGQVDSNQPQHF.

In this sample, this clone turned up once. This chain uses TRBV28 with TRBJ1-1, with no clear D. CDR1 is MDHEN and CDR2 is SYDVKM in the germline V gene. Trimming took 5 bases from V and 7 from J, leaving 11 bases between them. This CDR3 comprises 12 residues. The CDR3 protein is CASSTGSNEAFF. DNA for the CDR3: TGTGCCAGCAGTACCGGGTCTAATGAAGCTTTCTTT.

This clone appeared once. The chain employs TRBV10-3 and TRBJ2-7; D may be TRBD1 or TRBD2 (5 bases each). The CDR3 runs 13 residues. Germline CDR1 and CDR2: ENHRY and SYGVKD. V was trimmed by 5 bases and J by 4 bases, leaving 12 bases between them. The CDR3, as DNA: TGTGCCATCAGTCAGGGAGAGTTGTACGAGCAGTACTTC. It specifies CAISQGELYEQYF.

The sample holds one count of this clone. V usage is TRBV10-3 and J usage is TRBJ2-2, with D perhaps matching TRBD1 (6 bases). Germline V gene data show CDR1 as ENHRY and CDR2 as SYGVKD. V was pared by 10 bases and J by 3 bases, with 24 bases between. The CDR3 is 17 amino acids. The CDR3 bases are TGTGCCACGGAATCGACAGGCCTAGATCCTTACACCGGGGAGCTGTTTTTT. Residues: CATESTGLDPYTGELFF.

This chain connects TRBV4-3 to TRBJ2-7, with 9 nucleotides matching TRBD1. The V segment lost 0 bases and the J segment 5 bases; nucleotides outside the gene matches: 11. Per germline, CDR1 LGHNA and CDR2 YSLEER. CDR3 size: 17 residues. CDR3 nucleotide sequence: TGCGCCAGCAGCCAAGAGGCGTCGGACAGGGGCAACCACGAGCAGTACTTC. Translation: CASSQEASDRGNHEQYF.

This clone is a singleton in its sample. The sample carries other DNA sequences with the same CDR3. V gene TRBV4-3 combines with J gene TRBJ2-7; 8 positions match TRBD1. CDR3 length: 15 residues. Trimming took 0 bases from V and 4 from J; bases not matched to a gene: 5. Per the germline V gene, CDR1 is LGHNA and CDR2 is YSLEER. CDR3 sequence: CASSQDRGQGYEQYF. CDR3 in DNA: TGCGCCAGCAGCCAAGATCGAGGACAGGGTTACGAGCAGTACTTC.

The table lists this clone with a count of one. This chain links TRBV7-9 with TRBJ2-5; 8 bases align to TRBD1. V shed 1 base, J shed 4 bases, and the junction held 5 bases outside the gene matches. Germline assignment: CDR1 SEHNR and CDR2 FQNEAQ (reference sequence). This CDR3 is built from 15 residues. In nucleotides, the CDR3 is TGTGCCAGCAGCTTAGTTGGACAGGGCGGAGAGACCCAGTACTTC. Protein sequence: CASSLVGQGGETQYF.

The gene calls are TRBV7-6 and TRBJ1-1; 10 nucleotides line up with TRBD1. Germline V gene data show CDR1 as SGHVS and CDR2 as FNYEAQ. This CDR3 region has 14 residues. With 5 bases clipped from V and 3 bases from J, the junction kept 3 bases outside the gene matches. The CDR3 reads CASSIGQGDTEAFF. As DNA, the CDR3 is TGTGCCAGCAGCATCGGACAGGGGGACACTGAAGCTTTCTTT.

The rearrangement links TRBV29-1 to TRBJ1-4; unclear D gene. V lost 5 bases and J 5 bases, leaving 12 bases between the germline ends. Germline-derived CDR1 and CDR2 are SQVTM and ANQGSEA. The CDR3 is made up of 13 amino acids. CDR3 sequence reads: CSVWSEQNEKLFF. The CDR3 DNA follows: TGCAGCGTTTGGTCAGAGCAGAATGAAAAACTGTTTTTT.

This clone turned up a few times. The chain carries TRBV5-4 and TRBJ1-2; 7 nucleotides line up with TRBD1. Germline CDR1 and CDR2: SGHNT and YYREEE (reference sequence). The CDR3 contains 15 residues. With 0 bases clipped from V and 1 base from J, the junction kept 3 bases outside the gene matches. In DNA form, the CDR3 reads TGTGCCAGCAGCTTGGTTGGACAGGATAACTATGGCTACACCTTC. Protein sequence: CASSLVGQDNYGYTF. Looking up the rest from reference TRBV5-4 and TRBJ1-2 gives the full variable domain: ETGVTQSPTHLIKTRGQQVTLRCSSQSGHNTVSWYQQALGQGPQFIFQYYREEENGRGNFPPRFSGLQFPNYSSELNVNALELDDSALYLCASSLVGQDNYGYTFGSGTRLTVV.

The V gene is TRBV2, the J gene TRBJ2-5; 8 positions agree with TRBD1. CDR1 is SNHLY, CDR2 FYNNEI, per germline. The ends lost 8 bases at V and 0 bases at J; junction bases unmatched: 5. The length of the CDR3 is 14 residues. CDR3 loop: CASGGQAYQETQYF. In DNA, the CDR3 is TGTGCCAGCGGGGGACAGGCCTACCAAGAGACCCAGTACTTC.

Comments on this clone: The sample carries other DNA sequences with the same CDR3. This chain links TRBV30 with TRBJ2-1; 9 bases line up with TRBD2. The V gene end was trimmed by 1 base and the J gene end by 2 bases; junction bases not matched to a gene: 0. This CDR3 has 14 residues. Per the germline V gene, CDR1 is GTSNPN and CDR2 is SVGIG (reference sequence). CDR3 protein: CAWSGLAAYNEQFF. CDR3 sequence (DNA): TGTGCCTGGAGTGGACTAGCGGCCTACAATGAGCAGTTCTTC.

V usage is TRBV7-9 and J usage is TRBJ1-6; 7 nucleotides agree with TRBD1. V shed 1 base and J 8 bases; nucleotides not matched to a gene: 2. Germline V CDR1 and CDR2: SEHNR, FQNEAQ (reference sequence). The CDR3 covers 14 residues. CDR3 loop: CASSLVQGYSPLHF. The CDR3 coding sequence is TGTGCCAGCAGCTTAGTACAGGGGTATTCACCCCTCCACTTT.

The chain links TRBV5-6 to TRBJ2-1; 7 bases fit TRBD2. This CDR3 has 16 residues. Per the germline V gene, CDR1 is SGHDT and CDR2 is YYEEEE. V was pared by 3 bases and J by 6 bases, with 12 bases of the junction left unmatched. The CDR3 loop is CASSWAGLWEGNEQFF. CDR3 coding DNA: TGTGCCAGCAGCTGGGCGGGACTTTGGGAGGGCAATGAGCAGTTCTTC.

Details on this clone: The sample has other DNA sequences that encode this CDR3 too. The chain joins TRBV27 to TRBJ2-1; TRBD2 matches at 14 bases. Germline V gene lookup returns CDR1 MNHEY and CDR2 SMNVEV (reference sequence). The CDR3 runs 16 residues. V dropped 4 bases and J dropped 4; count of bases not matched to a gene: 3. CDR3 sequence (DNA): TGTGCCAGCAGTTCCGGGACTAGCGGGAGTTACAATGAGCAGTTCTTC. Encoded protein: CASSSGTSGSYNEQFF.

The chain uses TRBV2 and TRBJ2-7; D unclear. V was pared by 0 bases and J by 1 base, with 13 bases between. The germline V gene has CDR1 SNHLY and CDR2 FYNNEI. The CDR3 covers 16 residues. The CDR3 region has the DNA TGTGCCAGCAGTGAAGCTTTGGCACCCGGGTCCTACGAGCAGTACTTC. Translated: CASSEALAPGSYEQYF. The entire variable domain, with the rest obtained from reference TRBV2 and TRBJ2-7, is as follows: EPEVTQTPSHQVTQMGQEVILRCVPISNHLYFYWYRQILGQKVEFLVSFYNNEISEKSEIFDDQFSVERPDGSNFTLKIRSTKLEDSAMYFCASSEALAPGSYEQYFGPGTRLTVT.

Here the CDR3 reads CSVGWQGLIGQYF. The DNA of the CDR3 is TGCAGCGTTGGGTGGCAGGGGTTGATTGGGCAGTACTTC. V is TRBV29-1 and J is TRBJ2-7; D may be TRBD1 (6 bases). Trimming shortened V by 4 bases and J by 9 bases, and 19 bases separated the two germline ends. CDR3 length equals 13 residues. The germline V gene encodes CDR1 SQVTM and CDR2 ANQGSEA.

V and J are TRBV7-6 and TRBJ1-2; no clear D. Trimming removed 0 bases at V and 6 bases at J, with 14 bases between. The CDR3 runs 15 residues. CDR1 SGHVS and CDR2 FNYEAQ come from the germline V gene. The CDR3, as DNA: TGTGCCAGCAGCTTAGCGCGCGGGCCCTCTGATGGCTACACCTTC. Translated: CASSLARGPSDGYTF.

The chain is built from TRBV29-1 and TRBJ1-3, with TRBD1 matching 7 bases. This CDR3 has 16 amino acids. In germline, CDR1 is SQVTM, CDR2 ANQGSEA. V shed 6 bases, J shed 3 bases, and the junction held 14 bases outside the gene matches. Here the CDR3 DNA reads TGCAGCGTACAAACCACAGGGGACCAAAGTGGAAACACCATATATTTT. Protein: CSVQTTGDQSGNTIYF. The variable domain in full, with the rest retrieved from reference TRBV29-1 and TRBJ1-3, is SAVISQKPSRDICQRGTSLTIQCQVDSQVTMMFWYRQQPGQSLTLIATANQGSEATYESGFVIDKFPISRPNLTFSTLTVSNMSPEDSSIYLCSVQTTGDQSGNTIYFGEGSWLTVV.

The chain links TRBV9 to TRBJ1-4, with a tentative D call TRBD1 (6 bases). Trimming took off 4 bases at V and 7 bases at J, with 14 bases between the two ends. The CDR3 extends over 14 amino acids. Per the germline V gene, CDR1 is SGDLS and CDR2 is YYNGEE. In DNA, the CDR3 is TGTGCCAGCAGCCCCCAGGGGAGTGTTGAAAAACTGTTTTTT. Amino acid sequence: CASSPQGSVEKLFF.

This chain uses TRBV5-1 with TRBJ1-1; tentative D call: TRBD1 (6 bases). V gave up 4 bases and J gave up 5 bases, with 15 bases separating them. CDR1 SGHRS and CDR2 YFSETQ come from the germline V gene. CDR3 length: 14 residues. The CDR3 DNA reads as TGCGCCAGCAGCGACGAAGGGGGGAGGACTGAAGCTTTCTTT. Its translation is CASSDEGGRTEAFF.

The V call is TRBV7-9, the J call TRBJ2-6; D is undetermined. CDR1 and CDR2 (germline): SEHNR, FQNEAQ (reference sequence). Trimming left V 2 bases short and J 0 bases short, with 5 bases between. This CDR3 region has 15 residues. The CDR3 loop reads CASSLKVSGANVLTF. The CDR3 bases are TGTGCCAGCAGCTTAAAGGTCTCTGGGGCCAACGTCCTGACTTTC.

For this clone: The sample carries other DNA sequences with the same CDR3. The chain is built from TRBV29-1 and TRBJ2-7; D might be TRBD2 (7 bases). The length of the CDR3 is 13 residues. The V end lost 4 bases, the J end lost 0 bases, and 10 bases lay between the germline ends. Germline V gives CDR1 SQVTM, CDR2 ANQGSEA. The CDR3 sequence: CSVGGGDSYEQYF. CDR3 nucleotides: TGCAGCGTTGGAGGGGGGGACTCCTACGAGCAGTACTTC.

V gene TRBV11-3 combines with J gene TRBJ2-1; 7 bases agree with TRBD2. This CDR3 comprises 14 residues. CDR1 is SGHNT and CDR2 is YENEEA in the germline V gene. V lost 4 bases, J lost 6 bases, and 6 bases stayed unmatched. The CDR3 here is CASSSRERRNEQFF. DNA of the CDR3: TGTGCCAGCAGCTCGCGGGAGCGGCGCAATGAGCAGTTCTTC.